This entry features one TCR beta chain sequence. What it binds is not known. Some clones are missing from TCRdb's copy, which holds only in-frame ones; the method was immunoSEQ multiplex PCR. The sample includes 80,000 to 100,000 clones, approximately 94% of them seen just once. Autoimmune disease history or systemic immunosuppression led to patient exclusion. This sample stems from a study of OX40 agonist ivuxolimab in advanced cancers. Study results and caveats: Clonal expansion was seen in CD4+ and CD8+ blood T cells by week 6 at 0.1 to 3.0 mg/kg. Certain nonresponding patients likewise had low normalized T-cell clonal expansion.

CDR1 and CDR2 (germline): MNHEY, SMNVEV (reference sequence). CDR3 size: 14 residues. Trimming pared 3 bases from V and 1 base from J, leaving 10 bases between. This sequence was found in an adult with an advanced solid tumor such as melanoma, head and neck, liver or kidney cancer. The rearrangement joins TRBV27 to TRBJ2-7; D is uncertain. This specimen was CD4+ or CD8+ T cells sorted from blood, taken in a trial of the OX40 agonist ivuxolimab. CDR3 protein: CASSLARGSYEQYF. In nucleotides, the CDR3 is TGTGCCAGCAGTTTGGCCCGCGGATCCTACGAGCAGTACTTC.